The TCR beta chain described here comes from a study of immune heterogeneity within non-small cell lung tumors. At the level of the study: A handful of squamous cell carcinomas, 10 non-squamous carcinomas and 1 not otherwise specified made up the tumors. Whole-study findings and limits: Local T-cell clonality tracked local tumor mutational burden, showing a moderate yet significant relationship (R about 0.35). Each patient's tumor sites shared recurring identical dominant CDR3 beta clonotypes, and individual sites also carried their own high-frequency clones.

With 32 V and 13 J primers, multiplex PCR amplified the TCR beta CDR3. TCRdb used MiXCR to reprocess the multiplex PCR reads, holding one entry per CDR3 protein. Found here are 13,000 or so distinct CDR3 sequences, approximately 22% of them singletons; the top ten hold 13%. This CDR3 contains 10 residues. V was trimmed by 2 bases and J by 3 bases, leaving 2 bases between them. Germline assignment: CDR1 DFQATT and CDR2 SNEGSKA (reference sequence). By share, this clonotype ranks as medium-sized (0.01 to 0.1%). Its antigen is not identified. Template material for each sample was 550 to 700 ng of bulk tumor genomic DNA. Taken during surgery, several biopsies per primary tumor were spaced as far apart as possible within the tumor mass. With untreated, newly diagnosed non-small cell lung cancer, the patients went on to undergo curative surgery. All donors had received a new diagnosis of non-small cell lung cancer and were undergoing surgery with curative intent.

This rearrangement joins TRBV20-1 to TRBJ2-7; D not resolved. Sequenced: lung tumor tissue. The TCR originated in a man aged 50 to 60 with non-small cell lung cancer. CDR3 bases: TGCAGTGCTAGACACTACGAGCAGTACTTC. This translates into CSARHYEQYF.